This record concerns one TCR beta chain sequence. Antigen: not known. Measured with immunoSEQ multiplex PCR; TCRdb has only the in-frame clones, and not every one. In the table there are 65,000 to 90,000 clones, 65% to 90% of which are singletons. Trimming took 5 bases from V and 8 from J; bases not matched to a gene: 4. This CDR3 has 14 amino acids. From germline, CDR1 is ENHRY and CDR2 SYGVKD. This specimen belongs to a study of OX40 agonist ivuxolimab in advanced cancers. Study-wide findings and caveats: Patients who responded partially at 0.1-3.0 mg/kg showed clonal expansion ranking among the lowest.

This sequence joins TRBV10-3 and TRBJ2-1; 12 bases line up with TRBD1. The TCR was taken from an adult with an advanced solid tumor such as melanoma, head and neck, liver or kidney cancer. This specimen was CD4+ or CD8+ T cells sorted from blood, taken in a trial of the OX40 agonist ivuxolimab. CDR3 residues: CAISTGTGGDEQFF. CDR3 nucleotide sequence: TGTGCCATCAGTACCGGGACAGGGGGCGATGAGCAGTTCTTC.